One and the same sample provided the 27 T cell receptor beta chains below, sequenced in a study of early T cells in non-severe SARS-CoV-2 infection. MiXCR was run by TCRdb on the 5' RACE reads, yielding one entry per CDR3 protein. The data hold approximately 42,000 distinct CDR3 sequences, with approximately 7.1% observed a single time. Specimen: whole blood. The origin of the receptors is an adult who was a healthcare worker with PCR-confirmed SARS-CoV-2 infection or an uninfected control (not recorded which).

This clonotype occurred many times. This chain uses TRBV6-6 with TRBJ1-2; 9 bases are shared with TRBD1. J lost 7 bases, V lost 6 bases, and 18 bases had no gene match. Germline CDR1 is MNHNY and CDR2 is SVGAGI (reference sequence). This CDR3 region has 17 residues. In DNA, the CDR3 is TGTGCCAGCAGACCACCGGGACAGGGCCCCATGGGGCTTGGCTACACCTTC. Translating gives CASRPPGQGPMGLGYTF.

On this clonotype itself: Germline is not matched at one junction end, which may reflect a read error. The chain carries TRBV7-7 and TRBJ2-5; D may be TRBD2 (5 bases). The CDR3 length is 15 residues. The germline CDR1 and CDR2 sequences are SSHAT and FNYEAQ (reference sequence). CDR3 nucleotides: TGTGCTAGCAGCTTAGAGGGATATCCCCAGGAGACCCAGTACTTC. Protein sequence: CASSLEGYPQETQYF.

This chain joins TRBV29-1 and TRBJ2-3; D possibly corresponds to TRBD1 (6 bases). CDR1 SQVTM and CDR2 ANQGSEA come from the germline V gene. V dropped 4 bases and J dropped 5 bases, with 10 bases sitting between them. The CDR3 is 12 residues long. DNA for the CDR3: TGCAGCGTTGCGCAGGGGCGAGATACGCAGTATTTT. Protein product: CSVAQGRDTQYF.

This clonotype was found a few times. V usage is TRBV3-1 and J usage is TRBJ2-5; D gene ambiguous. The CDR3 loop spans 16 amino acids. Germline values: CDR1 LGHDT, CDR2 YNNKEL (reference sequence). V was shortened by 0 bases and J by 1 base, with 12 bases between the two germline ends. The CDR3 protein is CASSQERPSIQETQYF. As DNA, the CDR3 is TGTGCCAGCAGCCAAGAACGCCCGTCGATCCAAGAGACCCAGTACTTC.

J is TRBJ2-3 and V is TRBV10-3; 8 nucleotides align to TRBD1. Per the germline V gene, CDR1 is ENHRY and CDR2 is SYGVKD. This CDR3 comprises 14 residues. V was pared by 6 bases and J by 3 bases, with 5 bases of the junction left unmatched. The CDR3 nucleotides are TGTGCCATCAGCGGACAGGGAAGGACAGATACGCAGTATTTT. This encodes CAISGQGRTDTQYF.

This clonotype was seen ten or more times. The chain carries TRBV11-2 and TRBJ2-5; 13 bases agree with TRBD2. Trimming cost V 4 bases and J 4 bases; bases outside gene matches: 15. This CDR3 has 19 residues. Per the germline V gene, CDR1 is SGHAT and CDR2 is FQNNGV. CDR3 nucleotides: TGTGCCAGCAGCTCCCTCTTAACTAGCGGGGGGGCAGGAGGAGAGACCCAGTACTTC. Residues: CASSSLLTSGGAGGETQYF.

This clonotype was recorded many times. The chain carries TRBV7-3 and TRBJ2-1; tentative D call: TRBD1 (6 bases). The CDR3 loop spans 15 amino acids. V lost 5 bases and J lost 4, with 15 bases in between. In germline, CDR1 is SGHTA, CDR2 FQGTGA. CDR3 DNA sequence: TGTGCCAGCAGCCCTATCCCGGGACATTACAATGAGCAGTTCTTC. This translates into CASSPIPGHYNEQFF. Full variable domain (missing parts from reference TRBV7-3 and TRBJ2-1): GAGVSQTPSNKVTEKGKYVELRCDPISGHTALYWYRQSLGQGPEFLIYFQGTGAADDSGLPNDRFFAVRPEGSVSTLKIQRTERGDSAVYLCASSPIPGHYNEQFFGPGTRLTVL.

This clonotype was counted many times. V is TRBV5-1 and J is TRBJ1-4; a weak D match, TRBD1 (6 bases). The ends were cut back, 5 bases at V and 5 bases at J, with 13 bases in the middle. Germline values: CDR1 SGHRS, CDR2 YFSETQ. This CDR3 is built from 14 residues. CDR3 in DNA: TGCGCCAGCAGAACCGGACAGATCAATGAAAAACTGTTTTTT. Protein sequence: CASRTGQINEKLFF.

In this sample, this clonotype turned up many times. The chain combines TRBV7-2 with TRBJ2-3; 11 nucleotides match TRBD2. CDR1 is SGHTA, CDR2 FQGNSA, per germline. Germline trimming cut 0 bases from V and 5 bases from J; bases unmatched to any gene: 4. CDR3 length equals 16 residues. CDR3 DNA: TGTGCCAGCAGCTTAGCGCTTGGACTAGCGGGAGATACGCAGTATTTT. Amino acid sequence: CASSLALGLAGDTQYF.

This clonotype appeared many times. The chain combines TRBV9 with TRBJ2-1; D gene uncertain. This CDR3 has 13 amino acids. From germline, CDR1 is SGDLS and CDR2 YYNGEE. Trimming pared 4 bases from V and 10 bases from J, leaving 15 bases between. CDR3 region: CASSSNLQSEQFF. The DNA for the CDR3 is TGTGCCAGCAGCTCAAACTTACAGAGCGAGCAGTTCTTC.

This clonotype has just a few counts. This chain connects TRBV29-1 to TRBJ2-5; TRBD1 matches 7 bases. The CDR3 has 14 residues. Trimming removed 5 bases from V and 1 base from J; junction bases left unmatched: 7. CDR1 and CDR2 from the germline V gene are SQVTM and ANQGSEA. The CDR3 nucleotides are TGCAGCGTTTCAGGGGGAGTGATCCAAGAGACCCAGTACTTC. It is translated as CSVSGGVIQETQYF.

This clonotype turned up a few times. The chain employs TRBV5-4 and TRBJ2-3; D gene unclear. The germline gives CDR1 SGHNT, CDR2 YYREEE (reference sequence). V was clipped by 0 bases and J by 0 bases, with 11 bases between them. The CDR3 sequence is 16 residues long. The DNA for the CDR3 is TGTGCCAGCAGCTTGGCAGCTCGTGCTAGCACAGATACGCAGTATTTT. The encoded protein is CASSLAARASTDTQYF.

This chain uses TRBV12-3 or TRBV12-4 with TRBJ1-2; D gene unclear. V gave up 6 bases and J gave up 7 bases, with 18 bases separating them. CDR3 size: 14 residues. CDR3 region: CASRHRRREVGYTF. CDR3 nucleotides: TGTGCCAGCAGGCACCGCCGACGAGAAGTTGGCTACACCTTC.

This clonotype has at least ten counts. V usage is TRBV4-1 and J usage is TRBJ1-5, with 8 bases that match TRBD1. Germline V CDR1 and CDR2: MGHRA, YSYEKL. The V and J ends lost 5 bases and 0 bases, in that order; junction bases with no gene match: 6. This CDR3 spans 16 amino acids. The DNA for the CDR3 is TGCGCCAGCAGCGACACAGGGGGTTATAGCAATCAGCCCCAGCATTTT. Protein: CASSDTGGYSNQPQHF.

This clonotype was detected a few times. The chain recombines TRBV5-5 with TRBJ2-7, with 10 bases lining up with TRBD2. The V and J ends lost 2 bases and 2 bases, in that order; junction bases with no gene match: 4. The length of the CDR3 is 15 residues. The germline V gene encodes CDR1 SGHKS and CDR2 YYEKEE (reference sequence). The CDR3 DNA sequence: TGTGCCAGCAGCTTTCCTAGCGGGGGAACCTACGAGCAGTACTTC. Translated, it gives CASSFPSGGTYEQYF.

This clonotype was found many times. This rearrangement joins TRBV7-2 to TRBJ2-1, with D perhaps assigned TRBD1 or TRBD2 (6 bases each). This CDR3 contains 16 residues. Trimming removed 3 bases at V and 1 base at J, with 13 bases between. Germline-derived CDR1 and CDR2 are SGHTA and FQGNSA. The CDR3 region has the DNA TGTGCCAGCAGCTTGGGAGGACAGCCTTCCTACAATGAGCAGTTCTTC. Its protein product is CASSLGGQPSYNEQFF.

This clonotype was recorded at least ten times. The chain carries TRBV9 and TRBJ1-1; D might be TRBD1 (5 bases). Trimming shortened V by 3 bases and J by 3 bases, and 18 bases separated the two germline ends. The CDR3 sequence is 16 residues long. CDR1 and CDR2 from the germline V gene are SGDLS and YYNGEE. CDR3 sequence reads: CASSAVLGTVYTEAFF. As DNA, the CDR3 is TGTGCCAGCAGCGCCGTGCTGGGGACGGTTTACACTGAAGCTTTCTTT. The entire variable domain, with the rest obtained from reference TRBV9 and TRBJ1-1, is as follows: DSGVTQTPKHLITATGQRVTLRCSPRSGDLSVYWYQQSLDQGLQFLIQYYNGEERAKGNILERFSAQQFPDLHSELNLSSLELGDSALYFCASSAVLGTVYTEAFFGQGTRLTVV.

The chain uses TRBV29-1 and TRBJ2-1; D gene uncertain. Germline-derived CDR1 and CDR2 are SQVTM and ANQGSEA. This CDR3 is 14 amino acids long. V lost 0 bases and J 2 bases, leaving 8 bases between the germline ends. CDR3 in DNA: TGCAGCGTTGAAGAATCAAAAACCTACAATGAGCAGTTCTTC. Protein sequence: CSVEESKTYNEQFF.

This sequence joins TRBV19 and TRBJ2-7, with 7 bases aligning to TRBD1. After removal of 1 base from V and 3 bases from J, the junction contained 3 bases not matched to a gene. Looked up from germline, CDR1 is LNHDA and CDR2 is SQIVND (reference sequence). This CDR3 region has 14 residues. CDR3 bases: TGTGCCAGTAGTATAGGCAGGGGGATCTACGAGCAGTACTTC. Protein sequence: CASSIGRGIYEQYF.

This clonotype was observed many times. The gene calls are TRBV19 and TRBJ2-7; D is unresolved. Germline CDR1 LNHDA, CDR2 SQIVND (reference sequence). The CDR3 length is 12 residues. Trimming cost V 5 bases and J 4 bases, with 9 bases left between them. CDR3 sequence: CASSPGGYEQYF. For the CDR3, the DNA is TGTGCCAGTAGTCCCGGCGGATACGAGCAGTACTTC.

This chain links TRBV6-6 with TRBJ1-1, with D uncertain. This CDR3 is 12 amino acids long. Trimming pared 5 bases from V and 1 base from J, leaving 5 bases between. The germline gives CDR1 MNHNY, CDR2 SVGAGI (reference sequence). The CDR3 sequence: CASSRKNTEAFF. CDR3 coding DNA: TGTGCCAGCAGTCGGAAGAACACTGAAGCTTTCTTT.

Many counts were recorded for this clonotype. V gene TRBV5-1 combines with J gene TRBJ2-1, with 10 bases aligning to TRBD2. This CDR3 is built from 15 residues. The V gene's germline CDR1 is SGHRS and CDR2 YFSETQ. V shed 4 bases and J 7 bases; nucleotides not matched to a gene: 8. CDR3 nucleotide sequence: TGCGCCAGCAGCCGGTCGACTAGCGGGTTTAATGAGCAGTTCTTC. This codes for CASSRSTSGFNEQFF. The entire variable domain, with the rest obtained from reference TRBV5-1 and TRBJ2-1, is as follows: KAGVTQTPRYLIKTRGQQVTLSCSPISGHRSVSWYQQTPGQGLQFLFEYFSETQRNKGNFPGRFSGRQFSNSRSEMNVSTLELGDSALYLCASSRSTSGFNEQFFGPGTRLTVL.

The chain is built from TRBV19 and TRBJ1-4; D may be TRBD1 (5 bases). Per the germline V gene, CDR1 is LNHDA and CDR2 is SQIVND (reference sequence). This CDR3 region has 15 residues. Trimming stripped 5 bases from V and 0 bases from J, with 10 bases between. The CDR3 is CASSVQQATNEKLFF. CDR3 DNA sequence: TGTGCCAGTAGTGTCCAACAGGCAACTAATGAAAAACTGTTTTTT. Combining the CDR3 with reference TRBV19 and TRBJ1-4 gives the whole variable domain DGGITQSPKYLFRKEGQNVTLSCEQNLNHDAMYWYRQDPGQGLRLIYYSQIVNDFQKGDIAEGYSVSREKKESFPLTVTSAQKNPTAFYLCASSVQQATNEKLFFGSGTQLSVL.

The table lists this clonotype with many counts. The V call is TRBV12-3 or TRBV12-4, the J call TRBJ1-6; D gene unclear. The CDR3 has 15 amino acids. Trimming left V 2 bases short and J 9 bases short, with 14 bases between. The CDR3 sequence is CASSLSRPIGSPLHF. In nucleotides, the CDR3 is TGTGCCAGCAGTTTAAGCAGGCCGATCGGTTCACCCCTCCACTTT.

The J gene is TRBJ1-5, the V gene TRBV20-1, with unresolved D. Germline CDR1 reads DFQATT; CDR2 reads SNEGSKA (reference sequence). This CDR3 comprises 13 residues. The germline V and J ends were trimmed by 3 bases and 2 bases, with 8 bases remaining between them. This chain's CDR3 is CSARGGGNQPQHF. The CDR3 DNA sequence: TGCAGTGCTAGGGGTGGGGGCAATCAGCCCCAGCATTTT.

J is TRBJ1-1 and V is TRBV3-1; D remains unclear. V was clipped by 3 bases and J by 5 bases, with 10 bases between them. This CDR3 is 13 amino acids long. Per germline, CDR1 LGHDT and CDR2 YNNKEL (reference sequence). In nucleotides, the CDR3 is TGTGCCAGCAGCCAGATGACGGATACTGAAGCTTTCTTT. Protein product: CASSQMTDTEAFF.

This sequence joins TRBV6-2 or TRBV6-3 and TRBJ2-1; 10 bases are a match to TRBD2. Germline loops: CDR1 MNHEY, CDR2 SVGEGT. The junction had 6 bases not matched to a gene; V was cut back by 6 bases and J by 7 bases. This CDR3 region has 14 residues. The CDR3 spells CASRTAGGRNEQFF. The DNA of the CDR3 is TGTGCCAGCAGAACAGCGGGGGGGCGGAATGAGCAGTTCTTC.